The 4 T cell receptor beta chains reported below all come from one sample, sequenced in a study of identical twins. MiXCR, run by TCRdb on the 5' RACE reads, gives a single entry per CDR3 protein. Among 550,000 to 800,000 distinct CDR3 sequences listed, 7.1% were seen once. Another study also made use of these data, one on yellow fever vaccine responses in identical twins.

The sample taken for sequencing was PBMCs. The origin of the receptors is a woman aged 18-29 years in good health.

Many counts were recorded for this clonotype. The chain combines TRBV7-6 with TRBJ2-7; 11 nucleotides match TRBD2. Per the germline V gene, CDR1 is SGHVS and CDR2 is FNYEAQ. The CDR3 has 18 residues. Losses at the gene ends were 1 base for V and 0 bases for J; bases not matched to a gene: 8. CDR3: CASSLGPLTSGSSYEQYF. The CDR3 DNA reads as TGTGCCAGCAGCTTAGGACCCCTAACTAGCGGGAGCTCCTACGAGCAGTACTTC.

This clonotype was observed a handful of times. This chain links TRBV20-1 with TRBJ2-3; 13 bases match TRBD2. This CDR3 comprises 19 residues. Germline loops: CDR1 DFQATT, CDR2 SNEGSKA (reference sequence). V lost 5 bases, J lost 1 base, and 15 bases stayed unmatched. CDR3 residues: CSAPRELAGGLKGTDTQYF. In DNA, the CDR3 is TGCAGTGCTCCAAGGGAACTAGCGGGAGGGTTAAAAGGCACAGATACGCAGTATTTT.

This clonotype came up many times. The gene calls are TRBV10-3 and TRBJ1-6; TRBD1 matches 7 bases. The CDR3 runs 13 residues. V lost 8 bases, J lost 3 bases, and 1 base stayed unmatched. The germline gives CDR1 ENHRY, CDR2 SYGVKD. The CDR3 DNA sequence: TGTGCCATCGGGGACAGCTATAATTCACCCCTCCACTTT. Translating it yields CAIGDSYNSPLHF.

This clonotype appeared a few times. This chain uses TRBV6-1 with TRBJ2-1; the match to TRBD2 covers 8 bases. V gave up 5 bases and J gave up 1 base; unmatched junction bases: 13. CDR1 is MNHNS and CDR2 is SASEGT in the germline V gene. This CDR3 spans 18 amino acids. CDR3 sequence reads: CASSPSSGRAGSYNEQFF. CDR3 in DNA: TGTGCCAGCAGTCCCTCCTCCGGGAGGGCGGGTTCCTACAATGAGCAGTTCTTC.